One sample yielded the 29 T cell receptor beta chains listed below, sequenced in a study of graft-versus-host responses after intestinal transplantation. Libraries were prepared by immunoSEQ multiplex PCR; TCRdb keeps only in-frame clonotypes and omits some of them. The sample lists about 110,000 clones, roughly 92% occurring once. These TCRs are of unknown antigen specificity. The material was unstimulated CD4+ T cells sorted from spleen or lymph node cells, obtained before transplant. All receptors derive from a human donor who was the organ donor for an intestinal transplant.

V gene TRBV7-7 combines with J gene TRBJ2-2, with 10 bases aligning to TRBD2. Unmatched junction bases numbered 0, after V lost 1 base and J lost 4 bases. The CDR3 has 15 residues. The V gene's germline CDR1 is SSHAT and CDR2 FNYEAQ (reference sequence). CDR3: CASSLGLAGTGELFF. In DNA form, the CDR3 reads TGTGCCAGCAGCTTAGGACTAGCGGGCACCGGGGAGCTGTTTTTT. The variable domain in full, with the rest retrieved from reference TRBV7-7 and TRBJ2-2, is GAGVSQSPRYKVTKRGQDVTLRCDPISSHATLYWYQQALGQGPEFLTYFNYEAQPDKSGLPSDRFSAERPEGSISTLTIQRTEQRDSAMYRCASSLGLAGTGELFFGEGSRLTVL.

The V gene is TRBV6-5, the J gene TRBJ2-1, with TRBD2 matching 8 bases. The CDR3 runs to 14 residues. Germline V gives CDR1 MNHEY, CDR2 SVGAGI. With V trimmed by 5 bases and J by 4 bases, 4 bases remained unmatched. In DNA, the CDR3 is TGTGCCAGCAGTGAGCGGGAGAGTTACAATGAGCAGTTCTTC. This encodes CASSERESYNEQFF.

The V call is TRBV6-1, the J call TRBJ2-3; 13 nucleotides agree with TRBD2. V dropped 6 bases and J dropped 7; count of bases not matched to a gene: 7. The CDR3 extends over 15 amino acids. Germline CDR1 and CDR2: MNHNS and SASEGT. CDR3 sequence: CASSVLAGGPNTQYF. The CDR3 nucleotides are TGTGCCAGCAGCGTACTAGCGGGAGGGCCAAATACGCAGTATTTT.

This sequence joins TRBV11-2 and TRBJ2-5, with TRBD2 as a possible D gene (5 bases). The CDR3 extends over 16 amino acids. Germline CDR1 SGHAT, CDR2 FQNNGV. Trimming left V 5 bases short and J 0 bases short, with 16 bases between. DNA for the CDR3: TGTGCCAGCAGCCCCCGCGGGTCCGTGTACCAAGAGACCCAGTACTTC. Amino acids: CASSPRGSVYQETQYF.

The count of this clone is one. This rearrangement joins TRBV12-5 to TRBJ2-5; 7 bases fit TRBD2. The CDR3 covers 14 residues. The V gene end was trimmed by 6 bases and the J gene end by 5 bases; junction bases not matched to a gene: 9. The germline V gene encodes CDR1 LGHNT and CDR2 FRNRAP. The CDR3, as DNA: TGTGCTAGTGGGGATGCCAGCGGGAACGAGACCCAGTACTTC. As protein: CASGDASGNETQYF.

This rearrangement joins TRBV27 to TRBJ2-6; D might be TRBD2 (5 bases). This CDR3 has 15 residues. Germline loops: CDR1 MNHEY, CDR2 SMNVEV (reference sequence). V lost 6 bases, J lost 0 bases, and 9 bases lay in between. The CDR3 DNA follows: TGTGCCAGCAGGGACTGGAACTCTGGGGCCAACGTCCTGACTTTC. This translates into CASRDWNSGANVLTF.

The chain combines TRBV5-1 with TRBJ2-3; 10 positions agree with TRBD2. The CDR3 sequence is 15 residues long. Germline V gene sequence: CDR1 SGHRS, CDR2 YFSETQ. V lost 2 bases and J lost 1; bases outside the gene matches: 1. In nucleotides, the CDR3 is TGCGCCAGCAGCTTTGGGACTAGCGGCACAGATACGCAGTATTTT. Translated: CASSFGTSGTDTQYF.

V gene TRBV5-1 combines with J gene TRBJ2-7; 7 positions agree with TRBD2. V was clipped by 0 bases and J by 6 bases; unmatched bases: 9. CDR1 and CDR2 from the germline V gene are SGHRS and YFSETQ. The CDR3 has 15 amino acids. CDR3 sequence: CASSLGGGADFEQYF. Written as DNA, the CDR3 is TGCGCCAGCAGCTTGGGCGGGGGTGCGGATTTCGAGCAGTACTTC.

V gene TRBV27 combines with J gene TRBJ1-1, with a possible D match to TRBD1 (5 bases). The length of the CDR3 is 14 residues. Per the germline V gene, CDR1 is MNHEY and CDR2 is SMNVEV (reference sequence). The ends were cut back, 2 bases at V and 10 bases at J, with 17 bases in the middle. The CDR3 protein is CASSLLSSSGLAFF. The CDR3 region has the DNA TGTGCCAGCAGTTTACTTTCCTCCTCAGGGTTAGCTTTCTTT.

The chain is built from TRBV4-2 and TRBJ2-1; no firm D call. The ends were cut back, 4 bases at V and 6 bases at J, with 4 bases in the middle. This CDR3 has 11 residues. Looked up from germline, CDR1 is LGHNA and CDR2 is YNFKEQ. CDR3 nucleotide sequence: TGTGCCAGCAGCCTTTTCAATGAGCAGTTCTTC. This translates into CASSLFNEQFF.

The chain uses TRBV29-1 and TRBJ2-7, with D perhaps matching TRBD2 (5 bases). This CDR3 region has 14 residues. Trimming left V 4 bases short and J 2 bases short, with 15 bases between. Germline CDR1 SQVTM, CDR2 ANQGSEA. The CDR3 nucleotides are TGCAGCGTTGTGGTGGTTCGGGGAACCTACGAGCAGTACTTC. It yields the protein CSVVVVRGTYEQYF.

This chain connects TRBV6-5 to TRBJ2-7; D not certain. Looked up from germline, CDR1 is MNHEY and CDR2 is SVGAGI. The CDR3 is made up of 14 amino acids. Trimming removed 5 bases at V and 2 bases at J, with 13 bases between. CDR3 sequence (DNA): TGTGCCAGCAGTCATGCCGTGCCTCCCTACGAGCAGTACTTC. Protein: CASSHAVPPYEQYF.

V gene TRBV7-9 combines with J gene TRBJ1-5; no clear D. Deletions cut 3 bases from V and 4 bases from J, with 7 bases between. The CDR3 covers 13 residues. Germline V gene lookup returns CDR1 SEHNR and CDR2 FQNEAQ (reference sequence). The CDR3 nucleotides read TGTGCCAGCAGCTTCGGCCCGAATCAGCCCCAGCATTTT. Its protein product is CASSFGPNQPQHF.

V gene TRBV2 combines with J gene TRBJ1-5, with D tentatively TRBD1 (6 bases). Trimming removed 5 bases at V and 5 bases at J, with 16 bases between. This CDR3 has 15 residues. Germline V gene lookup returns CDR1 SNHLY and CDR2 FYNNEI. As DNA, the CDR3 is TGTGCCAGCAGTTCGGAACAGGGAGGAGATCAGCCCCAGCATTTT. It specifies CASSSEQGGDQPQHF.

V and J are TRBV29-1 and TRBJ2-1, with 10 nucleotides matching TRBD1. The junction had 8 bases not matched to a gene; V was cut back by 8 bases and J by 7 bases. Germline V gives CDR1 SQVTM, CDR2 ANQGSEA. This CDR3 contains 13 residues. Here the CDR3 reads CSSGTGVANEQFF. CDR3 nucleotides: TGCAGCTCCGGGACAGGGGTTGCGAATGAGCAGTTCTTC.

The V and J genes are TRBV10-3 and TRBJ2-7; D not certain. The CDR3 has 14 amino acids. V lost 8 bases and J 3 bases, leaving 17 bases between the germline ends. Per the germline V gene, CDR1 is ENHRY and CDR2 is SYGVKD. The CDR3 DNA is TGTGCCATCGCTCCGGACCCCTTAATCTACGAGCAGTACTTC. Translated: CAIAPDPLIYEQYF.

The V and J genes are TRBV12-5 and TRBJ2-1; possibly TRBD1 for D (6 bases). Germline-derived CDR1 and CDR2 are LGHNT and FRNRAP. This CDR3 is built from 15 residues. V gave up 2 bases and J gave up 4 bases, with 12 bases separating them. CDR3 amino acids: CASGLRAGVYNEQFF. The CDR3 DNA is TGTGCTAGTGGTTTGCGGGCAGGGGTATACAATGAGCAGTTCTTC.

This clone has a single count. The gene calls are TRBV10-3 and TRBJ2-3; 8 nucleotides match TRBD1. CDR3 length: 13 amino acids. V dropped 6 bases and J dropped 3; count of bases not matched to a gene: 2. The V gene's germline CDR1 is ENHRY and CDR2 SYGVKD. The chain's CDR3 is CAISDRGTDTQYF. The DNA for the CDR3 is TGTGCCATCAGCGACAGGGGAACAGATACGCAGTATTTT.

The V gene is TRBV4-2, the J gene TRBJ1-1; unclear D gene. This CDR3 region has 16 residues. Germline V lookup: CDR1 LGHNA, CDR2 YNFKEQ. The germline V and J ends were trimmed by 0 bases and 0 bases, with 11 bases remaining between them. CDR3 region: CASSQDWRNMNTEAFF. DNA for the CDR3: TGTGCCAGCAGCCAAGATTGGCGGAACATGAACACTGAAGCTTTCTTT.

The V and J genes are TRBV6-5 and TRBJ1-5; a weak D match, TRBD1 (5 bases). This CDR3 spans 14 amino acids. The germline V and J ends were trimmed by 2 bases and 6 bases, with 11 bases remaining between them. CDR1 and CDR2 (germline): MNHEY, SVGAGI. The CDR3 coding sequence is TGTGCCAGCAGTTACGGCAGGGATGGTCAGCCCCAGCATTTT. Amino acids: CASSYGRDGQPQHF.

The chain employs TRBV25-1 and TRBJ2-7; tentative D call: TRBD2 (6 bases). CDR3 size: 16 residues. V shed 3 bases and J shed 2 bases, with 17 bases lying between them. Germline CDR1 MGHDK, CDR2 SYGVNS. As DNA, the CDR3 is TGTGCCAGCAGTGATCCGATAGCGGAGGGTCCCTACGAGCAGTACTTC. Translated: CASSDPIAEGPYEQYF.

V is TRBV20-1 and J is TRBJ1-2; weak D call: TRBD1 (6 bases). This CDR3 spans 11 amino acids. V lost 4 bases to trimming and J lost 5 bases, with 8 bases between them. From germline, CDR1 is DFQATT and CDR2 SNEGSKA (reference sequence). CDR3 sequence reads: CSATGTYGYTF. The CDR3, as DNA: TGCAGTGCTACAGGGACATATGGCTACACCTTC.

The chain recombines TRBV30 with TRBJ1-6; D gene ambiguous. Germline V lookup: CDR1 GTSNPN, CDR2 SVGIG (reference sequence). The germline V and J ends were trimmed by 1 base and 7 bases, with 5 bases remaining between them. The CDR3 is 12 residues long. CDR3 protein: CAWSDSNSPLHF. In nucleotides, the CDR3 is TGTGCCTGGAGTGACAGCAATTCACCCCTCCACTTT.

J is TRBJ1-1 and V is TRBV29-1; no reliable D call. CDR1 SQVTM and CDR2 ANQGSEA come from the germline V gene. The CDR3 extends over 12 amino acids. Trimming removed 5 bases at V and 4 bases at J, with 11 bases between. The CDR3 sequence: CSVSGMGTEAFF. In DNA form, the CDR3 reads TGCAGCGTTTCGGGGATGGGCACTGAAGCTTTCTTT.

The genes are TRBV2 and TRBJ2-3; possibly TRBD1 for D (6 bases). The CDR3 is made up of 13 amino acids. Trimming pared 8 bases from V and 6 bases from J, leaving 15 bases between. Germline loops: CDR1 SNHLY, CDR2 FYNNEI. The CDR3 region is CASGYNREDTQYF. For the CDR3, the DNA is TGTGCCAGCGGCTATAACAGGGAGGATACGCAGTATTTT.

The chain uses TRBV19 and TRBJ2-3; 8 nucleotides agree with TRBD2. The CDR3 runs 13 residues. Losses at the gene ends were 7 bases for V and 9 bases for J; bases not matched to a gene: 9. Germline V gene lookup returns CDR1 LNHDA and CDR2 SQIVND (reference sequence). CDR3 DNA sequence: TGTGCCAGTATAGCACTCGGGAGGGGGACGCAGTATTTT. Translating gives CASIALGRGTQYF.

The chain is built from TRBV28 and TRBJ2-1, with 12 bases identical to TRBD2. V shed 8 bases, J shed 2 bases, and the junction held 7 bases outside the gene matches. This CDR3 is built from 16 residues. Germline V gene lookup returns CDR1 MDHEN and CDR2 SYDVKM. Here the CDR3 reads CASRGLAGKAYNEQFF. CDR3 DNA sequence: TGTGCCAGCCGTGGACTAGCGGGAAAAGCCTACAATGAGCAGTTCTTC.

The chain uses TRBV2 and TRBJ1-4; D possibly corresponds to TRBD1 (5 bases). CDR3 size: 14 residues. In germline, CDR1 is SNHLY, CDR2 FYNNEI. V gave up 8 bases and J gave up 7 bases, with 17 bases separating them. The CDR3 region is CASDRESQGEKLFF. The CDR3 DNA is TGTGCCAGCGATAGGGAGAGCCAGGGTGAAAAACTGTTTTTT.

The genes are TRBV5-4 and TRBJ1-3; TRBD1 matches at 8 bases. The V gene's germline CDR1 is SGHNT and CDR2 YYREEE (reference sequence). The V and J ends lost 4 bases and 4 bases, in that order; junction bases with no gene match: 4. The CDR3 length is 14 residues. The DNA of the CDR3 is TGTGCCAGCAGCAGGGACAGGCGCGGAAACACCATATATTTT. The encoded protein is CASSRDRRGNTIYF.